This T cell receptor beta chain comes out of a study of blood T cell repertoires in COVID-19. Some clones are missing from TCRdb's copy, which holds only in-frame ones; the method was immunoSEQ multiplex PCR. This sample has fewer than 250,000 clones, with 81% found just once. This clone was detected once. In assigning cohorts, the study relied on participant-reported clinical history. Specimen: PBMCs or T cells enriched from blood (not recorded which). The source of this sequence is a woman in her forties or fifties with acute COVID-19.

The CDR3 sequence: CAISLGPQGAQETQYF. The CDR3 nucleotides are TGTGCCATCAGCTTGGGACCACAGGGTGCCCAAGAGACCCAGTACTTC. The chain recombines TRBV10-3 with TRBJ2-5; D is perhaps TRBD1 (6 bases). Germline V CDR1 and CDR2: ENHRY, SYGVKD. The CDR3 is 16 amino acids. Trimming took off 6 bases at V and 1 base at J, with 18 bases between the two ends.